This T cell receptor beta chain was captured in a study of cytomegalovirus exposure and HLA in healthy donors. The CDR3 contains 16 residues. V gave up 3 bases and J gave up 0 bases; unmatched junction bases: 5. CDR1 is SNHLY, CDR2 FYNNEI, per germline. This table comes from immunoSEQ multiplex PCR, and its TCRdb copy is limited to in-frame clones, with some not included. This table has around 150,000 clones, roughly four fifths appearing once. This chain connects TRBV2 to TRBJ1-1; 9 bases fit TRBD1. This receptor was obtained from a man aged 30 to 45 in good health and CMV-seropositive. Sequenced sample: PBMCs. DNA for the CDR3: TGTGCCAGCAGTGATAGACAGGGGGTGGTGAACACTGAAGCTTTCTTT. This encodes CASSDRQGVVNTEAFF.